The 18 T cell receptor beta chains listed next were all sequenced from one sample in a study of molecular identifiers for immune sequencing clone quantification. In TCRdb, the PCR reads were re-called with MiXCR into one record per CDR3 protein. The sample carries approximately 630,000 distinct CDR3 sequences, about 25% recorded once. Material for sequencing was naive CD8+ T cells from blood, with Jurkat cell RNA spiked in. Stated subset: FACS-sorted CD8+CD4-CCR7+CD45RA+ naive T cells. The receptors were gathered from a human donor in good health. Some libraries in this study had Jurkat cell RNA spiked in.

V is TRBV15 and J is TRBJ1-5; D might be TRBD1 (6 bases). The germline V gene has CDR1 LNHNV and CDR2 YYDKDF (reference sequence). The CDR3 sequence is 12 residues long. The V and J ends lost 0 bases and 11 bases respectively, with 8 bases between them. CDR3 sequence reads: CATSRDEGAQHF. The CDR3 DNA reads TGTGCCACCAGCAGAGATGAGGGGGCCCAGCATTTT.

This clonotype has just a few counts. V and J are TRBV9 and TRBJ2-1; 10 bases map to TRBD2. The CDR3 is 17 residues long. Trimming took 1 base from V and 3 from J; bases not matched to a gene: 7. Per the germline V gene, CDR1 is SGDLS and CDR2 is YYNGEE. CDR3 nucleotides: TGTGCCAGCAGCGTATCGCCGGGACTAGCGAACTACAATGAGCAGTTCTTC. Translated, it gives CASSVSPGLANYNEQFF.

Note on this clonotype: Given the absence of the conserved phenylalanine or tryptophan at the CDR3 end, a read error is likely. The CDR3 DNA is TGTGCCAGCAGTGAATATGTTTACGACACAGATACGCAGTATCTT. Residues: CASSEYVYDTDTQYL. V gene TRBV2 combines with J gene TRBJ2-3; no clear D. CDR3 size: 15 residues. Germline loops: CDR1 SNHLY, CDR2 FYNNEI. Trimming took off 2 bases at V and 2 bases at J, with 11 bases between the two ends.

The V and J genes are TRBV4-3 and TRBJ2-3; D perhaps matches TRBD2 (6 bases). The germline gives CDR1 LGHNA, CDR2 YSLEER. Trimming removed 4 bases at V and 4 bases at J, with 15 bases between. This CDR3 is built from 15 residues. The CDR3 DNA follows: TGCGCCAGCAGCCCGGGAGTCTCAAGGCCAGATACGCAGTATTTT. Translated, it gives CASSPGVSRPDTQYF.

This clonotype was counted only a few times. The chain is built from TRBV9 and TRBJ2-4; 7 positions match TRBD1. Trimming took 4 bases from V and 3 from J; bases not matched to a gene: 4. The CDR3 runs 14 residues. Germline V lookup: CDR1 SGDLS, CDR2 YYNGEE. The CDR3 DNA follows: TGTGCCAGCAGCACCCGGGACAGCAAAAACATTCAGTACTTC. As protein: CASSTRDSKNIQYF.

Remarks on this clonotype: A single base separates this from a much larger clone, so it may be a read error. The gene calls are TRBV7-8 and TRBJ1-1; D not resolved. V was trimmed by 5 bases and J by 8 bases, leaving 15 bases between them. The CDR3 has 13 residues. Per germline, CDR1 SGHVS and CDR2 FQNEAQ. The CDR3 protein is CASSHLLGEEAFF. DNA of the CDR3: TGTGCCAGCAGCCACCTCCTCGGAGAGGAAGCTTTCTTT.

The chain uses TRBV11-3 and TRBJ2-7; 8 bases align to TRBD2. Trimming at V came to 8 bases and at J to 0 bases, leaving 6 bases not matched to a gene. Germline CDR1 SGHNT, CDR2 YENEEA. This CDR3 is built from 14 residues. The DNA for the CDR3 is TGTGCCAGCGCGTCCAGCGGGAGCTCCTACGAGCAGTACTTC. Residues: CASASSGSSYEQYF.

This clonotype was detected a few times. The chain couples TRBV28 to TRBJ2-1, with a possible D match to TRBD1 (5 bases). V lost 10 bases to trimming and J lost 0 bases, with 16 bases between them. Germline values: CDR1 MDHEN, CDR2 SYDVKM. The CDR3 has 15 amino acids. CDR3 sequence (DNA): TGTGCCACCCTCCCTGGGGCCAGCTCCTACAATGAGCAGTTCTTC. Translation: CATLPGASSYNEQFF. Drawing the rest from reference TRBV28 and TRBJ2-1, the complete variable domain is DVKVTQSSRYLVKRTGEKVFLECVQDMDHENMFWYRQDPGLGLRLIYFSYDVKMKEKGDIPEGYSVSREKKERFSLILESASTNQTSMYLCATLPGASSYNEQFFGPGTRLTVL.

This clonotype was seen more than once but under ten times. This chain connects TRBV12-3 or TRBV12-4 to TRBJ1-6, with 7 nucleotides matching TRBD1. After removal of 7 bases from V and 5 bases from J, the junction contained 8 bases not matched to a gene. The CDR3 sequence is 15 residues long. Here the CDR3 DNA reads TGTGCCAGCACCACCTCGACAGGGAATAATTCACCCCTCCACTTT. This sequence encodes CASTTSTGNNSPLHF.

The chain combines TRBV2 with TRBJ2-3, with TRBD2 identical over 8 bases. Trimming removed 4 bases from V and 1 base from J; junction bases left unmatched: 7. The CDR3 runs to 16 residues. Germline-derived CDR1 and CDR2 are SNHLY and FYNNEI. The CDR3 region has the DNA TGTGCCAGCAGTGGGAGCCTGACTAGCGGCACAGATACGCAGTATTTT. It specifies CASSGSLTSGTDTQYF.

V gene TRBV6-1 combines with J gene TRBJ2-1; 8 positions match TRBD1. The germline gives CDR1 MNHNS, CDR2 SASEGT. With 4 bases clipped from V and 3 bases from J, the junction kept 5 bases outside the gene matches. The CDR3 has 15 residues. This CDR3 is CASSGGQGYYNEQFF. The CDR3 DNA reads as TGTGCCAGCAGTGGTGGACAGGGATACTACAATGAGCAGTTCTTC.

To note about this clonotype: This clone may be a read error of a much larger clone one base away. The CDR3 reads CASGQSGRYGYTF. In DNA, the CDR3 is TGTGCCAGCGGCCAAAGCGGGAGATATGGCTACACCTTC. The chain couples TRBV14 to TRBJ1-2; D unresolved. The CDR3 extends over 13 amino acids. CDR1 and CDR2 (germline): SGHDN, FVKESK.

This clonotype occurred a few times. CDR3 sequence reads: CASSYATVSYEQYF. The CDR3 region has the DNA TGTGCCAGCAGTTACGCCACGGTCTCCTACGAGCAGTACTTC. V is TRBV6-2 or TRBV6-3 and J is TRBJ2-7, with unresolved D. The germline gives CDR1 MNHEY, CDR2 SVGEGT. V was trimmed by 2 bases and J by 0 bases, leaving 8 bases between them. The CDR3 totals 14 residues.

The chain couples TRBV7-2 to TRBJ2-2, with 9 bases fitting TRBD1. Germline trimming cut 4 bases from V and 5 bases from J; bases unmatched to any gene: 5. Germline values: CDR1 SGHTA, CDR2 FQGNSA. The CDR3 is 15 amino acids. The CDR3 DNA reads as TGTGCCAGCAGCTACCCCGGGACAGGGACCGGGGAGCTGTTTTTT. It is translated as CASSYPGTGTGELFF.

In its sample, this clonotype was seen a few times. The chain is built from TRBV20-1 and TRBJ2-3; D is ambiguous. From germline, CDR1 is DFQATT and CDR2 SNEGSKA (reference sequence). The CDR3 has 12 amino acids. V lost 5 bases and J 3 bases, leaving 9 bases between the germline ends. Written as DNA, the CDR3 is TGCAGTGCTGAACTCATAACAGATACGCAGTATTTT. This gives the protein CSAELITDTQYF.

In regard to this clonotype: Likely a read error: the CDR3 ends without its conserved phenylalanine or tryptophan. The gene calls are TRBV7-9 and TRBJ2-6, with D uncertain. Per the germline V gene, CDR1 is SEHNR and CDR2 is FQNEAQ (reference sequence). V lost 1 base and J 0 bases, leaving 7 bases between the germline ends. The CDR3 sequence is 16 residues long. The CDR3: CASSLGVYSGANVLTV. CDR3 DNA sequence: TGTGCCAGCAGCTTAGGAGTGTACTCTGGGGCCAACGTCCTGACTGTC.

Of note for this clonotype: A much larger clone lies one base from this, so it may be a read error. The chain combines TRBV13 with TRBJ1-4, with D tentatively TRBD1 (5 bases). The CDR3 spans 13 residues. Germline values: CDR1 PRHDT, CDR2 FYEKMQ (reference sequence). CDR3 sequence: CASSLLGDEKLLF. In DNA form, the CDR3 reads TGTGCCAGCAGCTTATTAGGGGATGAAAAACTGCTTTTT.

This clonotype was seen many times. The rearrangement uses TRBV4-2 and TRBJ2-7, with TRBD2 matching 9 bases. The CDR3 is 13 amino acids. CDR1 LGHNA and CDR2 YNFKEQ come from the germline V gene. With 3 bases clipped from V and 6 bases from J, the junction kept 3 bases outside the gene matches. This chain's CDR3 is CASSHPTSGEQYF. The CDR3 DNA follows: TGTGCCAGCAGCCACCCGACTAGCGGCGAGCAGTACTTC.